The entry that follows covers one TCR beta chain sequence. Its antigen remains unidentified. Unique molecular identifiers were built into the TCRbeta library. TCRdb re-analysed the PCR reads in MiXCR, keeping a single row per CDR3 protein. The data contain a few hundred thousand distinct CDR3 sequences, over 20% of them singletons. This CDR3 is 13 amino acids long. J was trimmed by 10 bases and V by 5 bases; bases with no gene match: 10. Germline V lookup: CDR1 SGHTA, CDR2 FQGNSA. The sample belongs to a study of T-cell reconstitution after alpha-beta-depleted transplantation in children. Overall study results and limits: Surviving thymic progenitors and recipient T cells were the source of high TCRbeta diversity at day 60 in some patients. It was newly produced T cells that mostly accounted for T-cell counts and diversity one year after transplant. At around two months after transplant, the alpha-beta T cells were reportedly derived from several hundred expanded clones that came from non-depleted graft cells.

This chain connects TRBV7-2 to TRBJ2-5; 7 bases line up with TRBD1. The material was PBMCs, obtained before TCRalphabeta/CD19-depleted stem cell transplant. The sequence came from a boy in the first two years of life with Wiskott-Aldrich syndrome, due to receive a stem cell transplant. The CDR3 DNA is TGTGCCAGCAGCACAGACAGGGTTGGTTGCCAGTACTTC. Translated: CASSTDRVGCQYF.